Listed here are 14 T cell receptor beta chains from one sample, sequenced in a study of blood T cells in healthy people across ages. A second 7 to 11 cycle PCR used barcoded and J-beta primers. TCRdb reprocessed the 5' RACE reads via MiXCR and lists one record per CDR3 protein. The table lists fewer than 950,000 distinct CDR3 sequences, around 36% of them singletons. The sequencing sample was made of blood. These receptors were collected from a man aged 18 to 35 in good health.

The CDR3 nucleotides read TGTGCCTGGAGTGTAGGGGGGACGGAGACCCAGTACTTC. Translation: CAWSVGGTETQYF. The rearrangement links TRBV30 to TRBJ2-4; D is tentatively TRBD1 or TRBD2 (6 bases each). The J call could be wrong; TRBJ2-5 is a better fit for the DNA end. Germline V CDR1 and CDR2: GTSNPN, SVGIG (reference sequence). This CDR3 comprises 13 residues.

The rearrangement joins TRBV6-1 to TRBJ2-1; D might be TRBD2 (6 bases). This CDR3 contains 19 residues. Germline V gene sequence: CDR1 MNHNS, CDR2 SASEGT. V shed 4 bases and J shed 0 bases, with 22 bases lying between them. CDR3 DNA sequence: TGTGCCAGCAGTGCTATCCGGGACTCTCCTCTTTTCTCCTACAATGAGCAGTTCTTC. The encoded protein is CASSAIRDSPLFSYNEQFF.

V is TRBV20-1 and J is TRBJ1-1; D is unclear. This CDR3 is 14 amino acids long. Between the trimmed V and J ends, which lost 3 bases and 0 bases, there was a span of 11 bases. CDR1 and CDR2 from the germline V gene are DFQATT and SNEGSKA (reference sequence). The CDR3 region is CSARRRRLNTEAFF. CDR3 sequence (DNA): TGCAGTGCTAGGAGACGGAGATTGAACACTGAAGCTTTCTTT.

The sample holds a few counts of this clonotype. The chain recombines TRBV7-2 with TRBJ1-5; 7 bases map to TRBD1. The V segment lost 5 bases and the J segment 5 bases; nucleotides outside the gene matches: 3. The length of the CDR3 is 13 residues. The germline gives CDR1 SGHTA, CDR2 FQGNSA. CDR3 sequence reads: CASSRGQDQPQHF. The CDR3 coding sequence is TGTGCCAGCAGCCGAGGACAGGATCAGCCCCAGCATTTT.

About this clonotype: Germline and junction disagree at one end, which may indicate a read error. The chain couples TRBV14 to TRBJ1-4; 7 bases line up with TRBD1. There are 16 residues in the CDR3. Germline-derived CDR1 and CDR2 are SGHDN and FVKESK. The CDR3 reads CASSQSGGSTNEKPFF. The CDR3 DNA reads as TGTGCCAGCAGCCAATCAGGGGGGTCAACTAATGAAAAACCGTTTTTT.

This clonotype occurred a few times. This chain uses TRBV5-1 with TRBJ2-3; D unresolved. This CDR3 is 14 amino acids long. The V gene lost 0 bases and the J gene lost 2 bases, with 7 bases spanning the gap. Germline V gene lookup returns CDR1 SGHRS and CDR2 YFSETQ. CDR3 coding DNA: TGCGCCAGCAGCTTGGCAAAATACACAGATACGCAGTATTTT. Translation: CASSLAKYTDTQYF.

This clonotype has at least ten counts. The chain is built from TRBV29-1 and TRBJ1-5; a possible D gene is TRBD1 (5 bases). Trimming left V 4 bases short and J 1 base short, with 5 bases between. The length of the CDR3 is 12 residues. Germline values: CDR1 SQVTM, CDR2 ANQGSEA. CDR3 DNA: TGCAGCGTTGGGGACAGCAATCAGCCCCAGCATTTT. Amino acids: CSVGDSNQPQHF.

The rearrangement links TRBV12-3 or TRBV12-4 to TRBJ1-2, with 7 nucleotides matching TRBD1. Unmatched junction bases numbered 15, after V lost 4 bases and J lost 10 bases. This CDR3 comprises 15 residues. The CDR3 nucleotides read TGTGCCAGCAGTTCCCAAGCGGGACAGCCCAACCACTACACCTTC. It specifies CASSSQAGQPNHYTF.

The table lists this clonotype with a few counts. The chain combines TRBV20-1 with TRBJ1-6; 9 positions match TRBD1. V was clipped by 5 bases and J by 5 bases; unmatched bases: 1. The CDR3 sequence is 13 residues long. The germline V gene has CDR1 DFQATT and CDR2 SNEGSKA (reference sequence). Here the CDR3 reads CSAWTGDNSPLHF. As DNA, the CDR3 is TGCAGTGCTTGGACAGGGGATAATTCACCCCTCCACTTT.

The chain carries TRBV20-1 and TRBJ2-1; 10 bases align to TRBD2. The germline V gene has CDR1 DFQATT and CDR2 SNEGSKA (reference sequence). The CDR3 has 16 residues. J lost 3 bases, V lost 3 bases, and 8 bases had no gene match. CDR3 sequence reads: CSARVASGGVYNEQFF. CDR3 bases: TGCAGTGCTAGGGTAGCTAGCGGGGGCGTCTACAATGAGCAGTTCTTC.

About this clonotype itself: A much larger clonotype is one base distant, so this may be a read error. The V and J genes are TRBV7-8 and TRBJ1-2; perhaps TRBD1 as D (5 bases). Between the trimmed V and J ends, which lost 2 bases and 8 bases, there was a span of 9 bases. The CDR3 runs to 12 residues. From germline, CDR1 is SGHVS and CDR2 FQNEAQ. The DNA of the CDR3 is TGTGCCAGCAGCTTATCAGGGATAGGCTACACCTTC. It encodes CASSLSGIGYTF.

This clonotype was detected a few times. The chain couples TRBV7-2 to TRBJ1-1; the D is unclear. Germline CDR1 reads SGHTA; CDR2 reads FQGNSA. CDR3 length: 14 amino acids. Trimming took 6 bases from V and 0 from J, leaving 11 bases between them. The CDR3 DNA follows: TGTGCCAGCAGGGAAACAGAGGTGAACACTGAAGCTTTCTTT. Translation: CASRETEVNTEAFF.

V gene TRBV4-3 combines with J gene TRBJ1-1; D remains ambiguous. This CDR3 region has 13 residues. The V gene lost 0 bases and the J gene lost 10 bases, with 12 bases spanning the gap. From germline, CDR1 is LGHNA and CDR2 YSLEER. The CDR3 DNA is TGCGCCAGCAGCCAAGATGGGGAGTTGGGAGCTTTCTTT. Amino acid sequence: CASSQDGELGAFF.

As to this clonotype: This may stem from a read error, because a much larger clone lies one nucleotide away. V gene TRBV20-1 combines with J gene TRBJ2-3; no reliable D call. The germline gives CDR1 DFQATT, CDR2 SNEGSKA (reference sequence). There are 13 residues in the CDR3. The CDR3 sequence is CRASGPNLDTQYF. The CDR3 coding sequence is TGCAGGGCTAGTGGGCCCAACCTGGATACGCAGTATTTT.